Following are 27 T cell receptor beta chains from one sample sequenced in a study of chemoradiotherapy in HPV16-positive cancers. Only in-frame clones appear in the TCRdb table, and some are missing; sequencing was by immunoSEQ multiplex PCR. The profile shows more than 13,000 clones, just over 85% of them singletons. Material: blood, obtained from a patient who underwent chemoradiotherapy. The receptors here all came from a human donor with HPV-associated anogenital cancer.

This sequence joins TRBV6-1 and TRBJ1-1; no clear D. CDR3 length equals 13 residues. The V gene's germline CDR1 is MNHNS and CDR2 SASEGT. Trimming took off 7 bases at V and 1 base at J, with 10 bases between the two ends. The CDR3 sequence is CASKSPENTEAFF. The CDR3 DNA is TGTGCCAGCAAATCCCCCGAGAACACTGAAGCTTTCTTT.

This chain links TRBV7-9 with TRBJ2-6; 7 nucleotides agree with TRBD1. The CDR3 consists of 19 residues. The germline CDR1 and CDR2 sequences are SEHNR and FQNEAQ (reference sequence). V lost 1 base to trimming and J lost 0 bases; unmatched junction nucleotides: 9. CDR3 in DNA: TGTGCCAGCAGCTTAGTCAAGGGGGCGCCGGGCTCTGGGGCCAACGTCCTGACTTTC. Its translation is CASSLVKGAPGSGANVLTF.

Written as DNA, the CDR3 is TGTGCCAGCCGGGGACAGCTATACACCGGGGAGCTGTTTTTT. Translation gives CASRGQLYTGELFF. This chain uses TRBV6-5 with TRBJ2-2; TRBD1 matches at 7 bases. The V and J ends lost 8 bases and 3 bases, in that order; junction bases with no gene match: 6. The germline V gene encodes CDR1 MNHEY and CDR2 SVGAGI. The CDR3 runs to 14 residues.

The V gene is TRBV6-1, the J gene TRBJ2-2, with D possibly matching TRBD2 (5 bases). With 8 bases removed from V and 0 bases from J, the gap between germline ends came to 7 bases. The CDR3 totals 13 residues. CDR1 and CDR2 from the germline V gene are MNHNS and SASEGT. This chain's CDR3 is CASEGSNTGELFF. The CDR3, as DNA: TGTGCCAGCGAGGGATCGAACACCGGGGAGCTGTTTTTT.

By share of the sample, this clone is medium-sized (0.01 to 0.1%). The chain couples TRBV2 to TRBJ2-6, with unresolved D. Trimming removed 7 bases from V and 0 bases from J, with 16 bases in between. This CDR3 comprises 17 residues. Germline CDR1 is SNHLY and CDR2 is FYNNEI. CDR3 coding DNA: TGTGCCAGCACCAAACAGCGTCCCAGCTCTGGGGCCAACGTCCTGACTTTC. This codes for CASTKQRPSSGANVLTF.

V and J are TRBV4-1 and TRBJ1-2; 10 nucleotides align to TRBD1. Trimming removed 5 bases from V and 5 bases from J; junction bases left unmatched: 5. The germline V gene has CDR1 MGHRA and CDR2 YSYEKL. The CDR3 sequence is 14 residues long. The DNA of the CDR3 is TGCGCCAGCAGCGAGCCGGGACAGGGGTATGGCTACACCTTC. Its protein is CASSEPGQGYGYTF.

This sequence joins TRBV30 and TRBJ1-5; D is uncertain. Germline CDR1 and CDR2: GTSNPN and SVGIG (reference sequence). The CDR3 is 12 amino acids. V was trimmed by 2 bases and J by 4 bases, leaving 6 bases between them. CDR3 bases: TGTGCCTGGAGTCCGGGGAATCAGCCCCAGCATTTT. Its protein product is CAWSPGNQPQHF.

The CDR3 nucleotides are TGTGCCTGGAGTCGACAGGGGGCCCAGCCCCAGCATTTT. As protein: CAWSRQGAQPQHF. The rearrangement uses TRBV30 and TRBJ1-5; 10 bases match TRBD1. The germline V gene has CDR1 GTSNPN and CDR2 SVGIG (reference sequence). The junction had 2 bases not matched to a gene; V was cut back by 2 bases and J by 7 bases. This CDR3 is 13 amino acids long.

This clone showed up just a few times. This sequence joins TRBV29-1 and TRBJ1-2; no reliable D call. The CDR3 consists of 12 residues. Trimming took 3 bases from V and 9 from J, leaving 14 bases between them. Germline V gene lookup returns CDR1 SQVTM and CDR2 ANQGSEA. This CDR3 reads CSVEFEGRRYTF. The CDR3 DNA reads TGCAGCGTTGAGTTTGAGGGAAGGCGCTACACCTTC.

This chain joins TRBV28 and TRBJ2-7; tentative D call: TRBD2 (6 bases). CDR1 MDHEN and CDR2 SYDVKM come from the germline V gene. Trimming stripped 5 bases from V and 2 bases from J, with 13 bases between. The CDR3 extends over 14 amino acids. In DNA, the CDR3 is TGTGCCAGCAGTCCGGGGACTGTAGCCTACGAGCAGTACTTC. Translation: CASSPGTVAYEQYF. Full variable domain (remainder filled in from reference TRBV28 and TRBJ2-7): DVKVTQSSRYLVKRTGEKVFLECVQDMDHENMFWYRQDPGLGLRLIYFSYDVKMKEKGDIPEGYSVSREKKERFSLILESASTNQTSMYLCASSPGTVAYEQYFGPGTRLTVT.

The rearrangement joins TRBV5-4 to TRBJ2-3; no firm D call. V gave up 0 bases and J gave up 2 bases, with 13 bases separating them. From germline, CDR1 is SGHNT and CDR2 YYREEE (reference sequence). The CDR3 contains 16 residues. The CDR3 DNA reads TGTGCCAGCAGCTTGGGACGAGGCGGAGACACAGATACGCAGTATTTT. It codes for CASSLGRGGDTDTQYF.

CDR3 amino acids: CASTSRAKETQYF. The CDR3 bases are TGCGCCAGCACCTCGAGGGCAAAAGAGACCCAGTACTTC. The V call is TRBV5-1, the J call TRBJ2-5; maybe TRBD2 (5 bases). Germline V gene lookup returns CDR1 SGHRS and CDR2 YFSETQ. This CDR3 has 13 amino acids. V was trimmed by 6 bases and J by 3 bases, leaving 12 bases between them.

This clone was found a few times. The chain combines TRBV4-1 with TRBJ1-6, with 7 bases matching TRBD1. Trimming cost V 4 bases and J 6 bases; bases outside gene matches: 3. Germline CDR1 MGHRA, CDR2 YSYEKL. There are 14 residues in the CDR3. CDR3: CASSRTGLNSPLHF. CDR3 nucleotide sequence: TGCGCCAGCAGCCGGACAGGACTTAATTCACCCCTCCACTTT.

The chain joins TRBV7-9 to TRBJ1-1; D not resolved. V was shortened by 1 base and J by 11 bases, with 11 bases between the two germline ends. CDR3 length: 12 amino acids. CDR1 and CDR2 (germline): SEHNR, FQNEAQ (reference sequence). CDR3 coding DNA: TGTGCCAGCAGCTTAGTGGAAGGGAGGGCTTTCTTT. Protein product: CASSLVEGRAFF.

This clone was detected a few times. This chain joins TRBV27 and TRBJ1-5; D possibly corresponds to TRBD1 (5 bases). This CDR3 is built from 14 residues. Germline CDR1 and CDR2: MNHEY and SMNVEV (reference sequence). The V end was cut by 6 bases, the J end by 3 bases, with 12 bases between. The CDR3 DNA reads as TGTGCCAGCAGCCCGCAGGGCCTCAATCAGCCCCAGCATTTT. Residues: CASSPQGLNQPQHF.

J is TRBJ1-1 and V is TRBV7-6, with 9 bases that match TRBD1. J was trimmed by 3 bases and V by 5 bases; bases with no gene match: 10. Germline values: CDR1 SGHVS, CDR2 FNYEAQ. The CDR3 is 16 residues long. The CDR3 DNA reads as TGTGCCAGCAGCACCTCCACAGGGGGCTGGGACACTGAAGCTTTCTTT. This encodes CASSTSTGGWDTEAFF.

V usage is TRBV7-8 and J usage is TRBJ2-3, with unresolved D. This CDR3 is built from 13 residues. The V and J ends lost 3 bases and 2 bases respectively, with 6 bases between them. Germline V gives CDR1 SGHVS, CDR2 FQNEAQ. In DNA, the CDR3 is TGTGCCAGCAGCTTGGGATACACAGATACGCAGTATTTT. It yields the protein CASSLGYTDTQYF.

The chain's CDR3 is CASTLGSVNTEAFF. CDR3 in DNA: TGTGCCAGCACTCTGGGTTCCGTGAACACTGAAGCTTTCTTT. The genes are TRBV28 and TRBJ1-1; D is undetermined. The CDR3 runs 14 residues. V was pared by 7 bases and J by 0 bases, with 12 bases between. Germline V CDR1 and CDR2: MDHEN, SYDVKM.

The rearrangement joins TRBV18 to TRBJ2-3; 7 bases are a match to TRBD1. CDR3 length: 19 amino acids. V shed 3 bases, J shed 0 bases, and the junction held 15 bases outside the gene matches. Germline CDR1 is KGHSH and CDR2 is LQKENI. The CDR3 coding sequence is TGTGCCAGCTCACCTGACACGGGACAGAACTTCCTTAGCACAGATACGCAGTATTTT. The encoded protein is CASSPDTGQNFLSTDTQYF.

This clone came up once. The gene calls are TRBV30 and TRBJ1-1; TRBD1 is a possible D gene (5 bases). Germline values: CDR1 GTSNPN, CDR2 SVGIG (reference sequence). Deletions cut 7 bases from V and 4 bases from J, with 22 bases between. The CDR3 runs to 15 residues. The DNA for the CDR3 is TGTGCCTCCCTGCCGGGACTTATATCAGGCACTGAAGCTTTCTTT. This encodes CASLPGLISGTEAFF.

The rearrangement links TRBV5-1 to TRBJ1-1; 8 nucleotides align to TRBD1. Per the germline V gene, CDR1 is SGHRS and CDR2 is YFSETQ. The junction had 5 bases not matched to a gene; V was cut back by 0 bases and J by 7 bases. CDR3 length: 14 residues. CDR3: CASSLAGGAGEAFF. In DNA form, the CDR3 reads TGCGCCAGCAGCTTGGCAGGGGGCGCGGGTGAAGCTTTCTTT.

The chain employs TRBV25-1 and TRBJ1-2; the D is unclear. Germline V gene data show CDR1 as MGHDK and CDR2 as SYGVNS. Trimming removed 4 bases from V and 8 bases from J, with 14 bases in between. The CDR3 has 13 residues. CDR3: CASSASRETGYTF. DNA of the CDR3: TGTGCCAGCAGTGCCTCACGGGAGACCGGCTACACCTTC.

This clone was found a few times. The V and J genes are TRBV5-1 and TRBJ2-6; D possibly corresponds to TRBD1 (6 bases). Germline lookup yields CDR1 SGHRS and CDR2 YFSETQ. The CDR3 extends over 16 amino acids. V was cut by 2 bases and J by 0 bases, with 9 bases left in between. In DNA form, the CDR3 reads TGCGCCAGCAGCTTACCGACAGGCTCTGGGGCCAACGTCCTGACTTTC. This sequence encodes CASSLPTGSGANVLTF.

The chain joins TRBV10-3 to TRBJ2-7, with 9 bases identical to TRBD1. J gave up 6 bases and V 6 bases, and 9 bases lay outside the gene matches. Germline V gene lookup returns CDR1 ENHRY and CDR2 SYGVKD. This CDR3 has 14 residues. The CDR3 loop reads CAIREGQGNSEQYF. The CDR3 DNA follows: TGTGCCATCAGGGAGGGACAGGGTAACAGCGAGCAGTACTTC.

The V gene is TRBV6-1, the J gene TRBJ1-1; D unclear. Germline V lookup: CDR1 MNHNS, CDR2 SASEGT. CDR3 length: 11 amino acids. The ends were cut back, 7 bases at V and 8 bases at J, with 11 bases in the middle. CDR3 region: CASTPRAEAFF. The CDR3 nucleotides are TGTGCCAGCACCCCCCGGGCAGAAGCTTTCTTT.

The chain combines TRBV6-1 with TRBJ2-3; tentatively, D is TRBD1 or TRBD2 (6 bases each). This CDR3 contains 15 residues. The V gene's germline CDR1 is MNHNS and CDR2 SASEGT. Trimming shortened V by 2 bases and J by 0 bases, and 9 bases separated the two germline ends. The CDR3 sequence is CASSEPGASTDTQYF. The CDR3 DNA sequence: TGTGCCAGCAGTGAACCGGGGGCGAGCACAGATACGCAGTATTTT.

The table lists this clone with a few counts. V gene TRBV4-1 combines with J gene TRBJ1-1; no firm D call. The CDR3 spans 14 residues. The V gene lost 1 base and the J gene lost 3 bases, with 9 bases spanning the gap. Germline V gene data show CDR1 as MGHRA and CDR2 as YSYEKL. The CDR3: CASSQVTGYTEAFF. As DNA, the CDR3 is TGCGCCAGCAGCCAAGTTACGGGGTACACTGAAGCTTTCTTT.